These T cell receptor beta chains were read from a single sample in a study of T cell responses to AZD1222 COVID-19 vaccine. Data came from immunoSEQ multiplex PCR; TCRdb stores just in-frame clones and leaves some out. The sample has some 140,000 clones; 90% to 95% are singletons. The sample was peripheral blood, taken 28 days after the second AZD1222 dose. The receptors were sampled from an adult who received the AZD1222 COVID-19 vaccine. Each CDR3 is given with its conserved first and last residue. A D gene is named only where the DNA matches it firmly. The size of a clone is reported for some rows only, either as once, few or many, or as a class for expanded clones.

size | D | J | length | V | DNA | CDR3
. | . | TRBJ1-1 | 13 | TRBV29-1 | TGCAGCGCCCGGCCTCTACTGAACACTGAAGCTTTCTTT | CSARPLLNTEAFF
. | . | TRBJ1-1 | 11 | TRBV30 | TGTGCCTGGAGTCATGCCCTTGAGGCTTTCTTT | CAWSHALEAFF
. | TRBD1 | TRBJ1-6 | 15 | TRBV20-1 | TGCAGTGCTAGTCAGACAGGGTTAGGAAATTCACCCCTCCACTTT | CSASQTGLGNSPLHF
. | TRBD1 | TRBJ1-3 | 14 | TRBV30 | TGTGCCTGGAGCGCAGGGGGCTCTGGAAACACCATATATTTT | CAWSAGGSGNTIYF
. | . | TRBJ1-2 | 13 | TRBV7-9 | TGTGCCAGCAGCCCGGACGGCCCCTATGGCTACACCTTC | CASSPDGPYGYTF
. | . | TRBJ1-2 | 15 | TRBV5-5 | TGTGCCAGCAGCTTGGAAGGACAGTTCCACTATGGCTACACCTTC | CASSLEGQFHYGYTF
. | TRBD1 | TRBJ1-5 | 16 | TRBV3-1/TRBV3-2 | TGTGCCAGCAGCCAGACAGGGGGCGCAGGGGGTCAGCCCCAGCATTTT | CASSQTGGAGGQPQHF
. | . | TRBJ1-5 | 14 | TRBV4-1 | TGCGCCAGCAGCCAAGAAGGCGGGGTTCAGCCCCAGCATTTT | CASSQEGGVQPQHF
. | TRBD1 | TRBJ2-7 | 14 | TRBV7-6 | TGTGCCAGCAGCTTAGATGCGACAGGGGGCGAGCAGTACTTC | CASSLDATGGEQYF
. | . | TRBJ1-2 | 12 | TRBV7-6 | TGTGCCAGCAGCTTATGGGGCTATGGCTACACCTTC | CASSLWGYGYTF
. | . | TRBJ1-1 | 13 | TRBV7-9 | TGTGCCAGCAGCTTATTAGGGAACACTGAAGCTTTCTTT | CASSLLGNTEAFF
. | . | TRBJ1-2 | 11 | TRBV30 | TGTGCCTCGATGTTAGGGGGGGGCTACACCTTC | CASMLGGGYTF
. | TRBD2 | TRBJ2-7 | 16 | TRBV7-8 | TGTGCCAGCAGCTTAATGTTCCTAGCGGGGGAGTACGAGCAGTACTTC | CASSLMFLAGEYEQYF
. | . | TRBJ2-1 | 14 | TRBV6-5 | TGTGCCAGCAGTTACGCAAGTACGTACAATGAGCAGTTCTTC | CASSYASTYNEQFF
. | TRBD1 | TRBJ1-5 | 19 | TRBV30 | TGTGCCCTGTATCCCGCGGACAGGGAAATCCCTCATAGCAATCAGCCCCAGCATTTT | CALYPADREIPHSNQPQHF
. | . | TRBJ2-2 | 11 | TRBV5-1 | TGCGCCAGCAGCTTCTCCGGGGAGCTGTTTTTT | CASSFSGELFF
. | . | TRBJ1-2 | 16 | TRBV15 | TGTGCCACCAGCAGAGTTACAGGCCTTACTATCTATGGCTACACCTTC | CATSRVTGLTIYGYTF
once | TRBD1 | TRBJ2-2 | 15 | TRBV18 | TGTGCCAGCGCGCGGACAGGCTTGAACACCGGGGAGCTGTTTTTT | CASARTGLNTGELFF
few | TRBD1 | TRBJ1-2 | 14 | TRBV6-5 | TGTGCCTGTGCAGGGGGCGCGTGGGACTATGGCTACACCTTC | CACAGGAWDYGYTF
. | TRBD1 | TRBJ1-2 | 15 | TRBV6-2/TRBV6-3 | TGTGCCAGCAGTTCTTACCAGGGGGCGCCCCATGGCTACACCTTC | CASSSYQGAPHGYTF
. | TRBD1 | TRBJ1-2 | 17 | TRBV5-5 | TGTGCCAGCAACAAGGCCGGACAGGCCGACCCTAACTATGGCTACACCTTC | CASNKAGQADPNYGYTF
. | . | TRBJ1-1 | 16 | TRBV5-1 | TGCGCCAGCAGCCCGTCGAGGGGGGTACTGAACACTGAAGCTTTCTTT | CASSPSRGVLNTEAFF
. | . | TRBJ1-4 | 16 | TRBV7-9 | TGTGCCAGCAGCTTAGCACTCGGGAACCGTAATGAAAAACTGTTTTTT | CASSLALGNRNEKLFF
few | TRBD1 | TRBJ1-6 | 15 | TRBV14 | TGTGCCAGCAGCCGAACAGGGGTGGGTAATTCACCCCTCCACTTT | CASSRTGVGNSPLHF
. | . | TRBJ2-7 | 13 | TRBV6-5 | TGTGCCAGCCGGCCAGCGGTGACCTACGAGCAGTACTTC | CASRPAVTYEQYF
. | . | TRBJ2-5 | 16 | TRBV5-1 | TGCGCCAGCAGCCTCAGGGGTCTGAGCGGGAAGGAGACCCAGTACTTC | CASSLRGLSGKETQYF
. | TRBD2 | TRBJ2-5 | 17 | TRBV28 | TGTGCCAGCAGTTTAAGTCCCCGGCTAGCGGAACAAGAGACCCAGTACTTC | CASSLSPRLAEQETQYF
once | TRBD1 | TRBJ2-7 | 15 | TRBV6-6 | TGTGCCAGCAGTTACCTCGGGACAGGGCCCTACGAGCAGTACTTC | CASSYLGTGPYEQYF
. | . | TRBJ1-2 | 12 | TRBV12-3/TRBV12-4 | TGTGCCAGCAGCCCAGGGAGGGGCGGCTACACCTTC | CASSPGRGGYTF
. | . | TRBJ1-6 | 15 | TRBV4-3 | TGCGCCAGCAGCCAAGATAGGGAACGGCTTTCACCCCTCCACTTT | CASSQDRERLSPLHF
once | . | TRBJ1-1 | 12 | TRBV12-3/TRBV12-4 | TGTGCCAGCAGTTTAGCGGGGCTTGAAGCTTTCTTT | CASSLAGLEAFF
. | . | TRBJ1-1 | 14 | TRBV14 | TGTGCCAGCAGCGGACCAGTTTATCGGGGTGAAGCTTTCTTT | CASSGPVYRGEAFF
. | . | TRBJ2-7 | 13 | TRBV7-2 | TGTGCCAGCAGCTCTACGGGGGTACGCGAGCAGTACTTC | CASSSTGVREQYF
. | . | TRBJ1-1 | 13 | TRBV19 | TGTGCCAGTAGTATCGGCGAGAACACTGAAGCTTTCTTT | CASSIGENTEAFF
. | . | TRBJ1-1 | 12 | TRBV7-9 | TGTGCCAGCAGCTTAGCACTCGATGAGGCTTTCTTT | CASSLALDEAFF
. | . | TRBJ1-5 | 13 | TRBV5-5 | TGTGCCAGCAGCCCACAGGGCAATCAGCCCCAGCATTTT | CASSPQGNQPQHF
. | . | TRBJ1-1 | 12 | TRBV6-1 | TGTGCCAGCAGTGATCCGGGACGGGAAGCTTTCTTT | CASSDPGREAFF
. | TRBD1 | TRBJ1-2 | 13 | TRBV6-5 | TGTGCCACCAGGGACAGCACTAACTATGGCTACACCTTC | CATRDSTNYGYTF
. | TRBD1 | TRBJ1-2 | 15 | TRBV13 | TGTGCCAGCAGCTTAGGAGACAGGGGGCTTGATGGCTACACCTTC | CASSLGDRGLDGYTF
. | . | TRBJ2-1 | 16 | TRBV4-1 | TGCGCCAGCAGCCAAGGTCGGGCGAGCTCCTACAATGAGCAGTTCTTC | CASSQGRASSYNEQFF
. | . | TRBJ1-4 | 16 | TRBV4-1 | TGCGCCAGCAGCTGGCGGGGATGGGACCTAAATGAAAAACTGTTTTTT | CASSWRGWDLNEKLFF
once | . | TRBJ2-7 | 11 | TRBV14 | TGTGCCAGCAGATTAATGATCGAGCAGTACTTC | CASRLMIEQYF
. | . | TRBJ1-1 | 13 | TRBV12-3/TRBV12-4 | TGTGCCAGCGGGGAAAACAGCAACACTGAAGCTTTCTTT | CASGENSNTEAFF
. | . | TRBJ2-1 | 16 | TRBV7-9 | TGTGCCAGCAGCGGCTACAGGGCTAGCTCCTACAATGAGCAGTTCTTC | CASSGYRASSYNEQFF
. | . | TRBJ1-2 | 13 | TRBV10-3 | TGTGCCATCAGTGAGTCGGGAAACTATGGCTACACCTTC | CAISESGNYGYTF
. | . | TRBJ1-1 | 13 | TRBV12-3/TRBV12-4 | TGTGCCAGCGGGGACTACAGGGCGGGTTATGCTTTCTTT | CASGDYRAGYAFF
. | . | TRBJ1-5 | 14 | TRBV4-1 | TGCGCCAGCAGCCAAATTTTAAGCAATCAGCCCCAGCATTTT | CASSQILSNQPQHF
. | . | TRBJ1-5 | 13 | TRBV6-1 | TGTGCCAGCAGTGACCAGATCAATCAGCCCCAGCATTTT | CASSDQINQPQHF
. | TRBD2 | TRBJ2-3 | 14 | TRBV4-2 | TGTGCCAGCAGCCAAGGGAGACTAGCCGGTACGCAGTATTTT | CASSQGRLAGTQYF
. | . | TRBJ2-7 | 14 | TRBV7-9 | TGTGCCAGCAGCTTAGAGGTCTCCTCCTACGAGCAGTACTTC | CASSLEVSSYEQYF
. | TRBD1 | TRBJ2-3 | 15 | TRBV6-1 | TGTGCCAGCAGTGAATATTGGACAGGGACAGATACGCAGTATTTT | CASSEYWTGTDTQYF
. | . | TRBJ1-2 | 14 | TRBV3-1/TRBV3-2 | TGTGCCAGCAGCCAAGGGCGCAGGAACTATGGCTACACCTTC | CASSQGRRNYGYTF
. | . | TRBJ2-7 | 13 | TRBV2 | TGTGCCAGCGAGGGGTTTTCATCCTACGAGCAGTACTTC | CASEGFSSYEQYF
once | TRBD2 | TRBJ2-3 | 14 | TRBV5-4 | TGTGCCAGCAGCGAGGGACTAGCGTCGGATACGCAGTATTTT | CASSEGLASDTQYF
. | TRBD1 | TRBJ2-7 | 14 | TRBV11-2 | TGTGCCAGCAGCTTAGGACAGGGGGCGGAGGAGCAGTACTTC | CASSLGQGAEEQYF
. | . | TRBJ1-5 | 13 | TRBV27 | TGTGCCAGCAGTTACGGTCCCGGGCAGCCCCAGCATTTT | CASSYGPGQPQHF